This TCR beta chain appears in the sequencing data of a study of T cell responses to AZD1222 COVID-19 vaccine. As for the study in general: Pooling was applied to second doses at about 4 or about 12 weeks.

The method was immunoSEQ multiplex PCR; TCRdb's version includes in-frame clones alone and lacks a portion of them. The sample has about 130,000 clones, 92% seen once; the top ten hold around 1.9%. This CDR3 spans 15 amino acids. Trimming left V 1 base short and J 0 bases short, with 8 bases between. CDR1 MNHEY and CDR2 SMNVEV come from the germline V gene (reference sequence). Study observations and caveats: Only after the peak T cell response were repertoires sampled. Among those given AZD1222, only five or six were seropositive at baseline.

As for this clone: What it binds is not known.

The sequenced sample was peripheral blood, obtained on day 0 of AZD1222 vaccination. The gene calls are TRBV27 and TRBJ2-3; TRBD1 is a possible D gene (5 bases). The source is an adult in good health. DNA of the CDR3: TGTGCCAGCAGTTTATTTCGACAGAGCACAGATACGCAGTATTTT. It encodes CASSLFRQSTDTQYF.